The 18 T cell receptor beta chains reported below all come from one sample, sequenced in a study of graft-versus-host responses after intestinal transplantation. TCRdb's copy holds only in-frame clones and misses some; the assay was immunoSEQ multiplex PCR. The sample gives roughly 100,000 clones, 93% of which show up once; 1.2% is in the top ten. These TCRs are of unknown antigen specificity. This material consisted of unstimulated CD8+ T cells sorted from spleen or lymph node cells, taken before intestinal transplant. The origin of the receptors is a human donor who received an intestinal transplant.

The CDR3 reads CASPFSDREGHGYTF. The CDR3 DNA follows: TGTGCTAGTCCATTCTCAGACAGGGAGGGCCATGGCTACACCTTC. This chain connects TRBV12-5 to TRBJ1-2; 7 nucleotides align to TRBD1. The J segment lost 6 bases and the V segment lost 8 bases, leaving 15 bases of the junction unmatched. The germline CDR1 and CDR2 sequences are LGHNT and FRNRAP. The CDR3 runs to 15 residues.

This chain joins TRBV27 and TRBJ1-4; D is undetermined. Trimming pared 4 bases from V and 0 bases from J, leaving 6 bases between. Germline CDR1 MNHEY, CDR2 SMNVEV (reference sequence). This CDR3 is 14 amino acids long. CDR3 sequence: CASSSTATNEKLFF. Written as DNA, the CDR3 is TGTGCCAGCAGTTCTACGGCAACTAATGAAAAACTGTTTTTT.

The rearrangement uses TRBV10-3 and TRBJ2-1; TRBD1 matches 9 bases. The V segment lost 8 bases and the J segment 4 bases; nucleotides outside the gene matches: 9. The germline CDR1 and CDR2 sequences are ENHRY and SYGVKD. The length of the CDR3 is 15 residues. The CDR3, as DNA: TGTGCCATCCAGGGGACAGGGTATTTGTACAATGAGCAGTTCTTC. It specifies CAIQGTGYLYNEQFF.

In DNA form, the CDR3 reads TGCGCCAGCAGCTTGGAGGGAAGTTCTGAAGCTTTCTTT. It is translated as CASSLEGSSEAFF. The J gene is TRBJ1-1, the V gene TRBV5-1; no reliable D call. There are 13 residues in the CDR3. The V end was cut by 0 bases, the J end by 6 bases, with 9 bases between. Germline V gene sequence: CDR1 SGHRS, CDR2 YFSETQ.

The chain combines TRBV7-9 with TRBJ2-3; TRBD1 might be the D (5 bases). CDR1 is SEHNR, CDR2 FQNEAQ, per germline (reference sequence). CDR3 length: 13 residues. The V end lost 0 bases, the J end lost 5 bases, and 6 bases lay between the germline ends. CDR3 protein: CASSLATGDTQYF. The CDR3 DNA sequence: TGTGCCAGCAGCTTAGCAACAGGAGATACGCAGTATTTT.

V and J are TRBV7-9 and TRBJ2-7, with TRBD1 matching 10 bases. The germline gives CDR1 SEHNR, CDR2 FQNEAQ (reference sequence). The V segment lost 5 bases and the J segment 6 bases; nucleotides outside the gene matches: 13. The CDR3 loop spans 16 amino acids. The CDR3 spells CASSLSTGGTIPEQYF. The CDR3, as DNA: TGTGCCAGCAGCCTTTCGACAGGGGGCACTATCCCCGAGCAGTACTTC.

The chain employs TRBV9 and TRBJ1-2, with 7 bases that match TRBD1. V was clipped by 0 bases and J by 5 bases; unmatched bases: 7. The germline CDR1 and CDR2 sequences are SGDLS and YYNGEE. The CDR3 has 15 residues. CDR3 coding DNA: TGTGCCAGCAGCGTAGAAGACAGGGTAGATTATGGCTACACCTTC. Encoded protein: CASSVEDRVDYGYTF.

For this clone: Compared with germline, one end of the junction differs, possibly owing to a read error. The chain has TRBV10-2 and TRBJ2-7, with D perhaps matching TRBD1 (5 bases). CDR1 and CDR2 from the germline V gene are WSHSY and SAAADI. The CDR3 sequence is 14 residues long. CDR3 amino acids: CASNEDIEVYEQYF. The CDR3 coding sequence is TGCGCCAGCAATGAGGACATCGAGGTTTACGAGCAGTACTTC.

Remarks on this clone: Compared with germline, one end of the junction differs, possibly owing to a read error. V usage is TRBV7-9 and J usage is TRBJ1-2; 7 bases map to TRBD1. CDR3 length equals 14 residues. The germline V gene encodes CDR1 SEHNR and CDR2 FQNEAQ (reference sequence). CDR3 sequence: CASSLGQGNDGYTF. As DNA, the CDR3 is TGTGCCAGCAGCTTAGGACAGGGTAACGATGGCTACACCTTC. Full variable domain (missing parts from reference TRBV7-9 and TRBJ1-2): DTGVSQNPRHKITKRGQNVTFRCDPISEHNRLYWYRQTLGQGPEFLTYFQNEAQLEKSRLLSDRFSAERPKGSFSTLEIQRTEQGDSAMYLCASSLGQGNDGYTFGSGTRLTVV.

J is TRBJ1-2 and V is TRBV27, with 9 bases that match TRBD1. Unmatched junction bases numbered 8, after V lost 5 bases and J lost 1 base. Per the germline V gene, CDR1 is MNHEY and CDR2 is SMNVEV (reference sequence). The CDR3 sequence is 16 residues long. The CDR3 is CASSRDRDYFNYGYTF. DNA for the CDR3: TGTGCCAGCAGTAGGGACAGGGATTACTTTAACTATGGCTACACCTTC.

This chain links TRBV27 with TRBJ2-7; TRBD1 aligns across 9 bases. The ends lost 6 bases at V and 2 bases at J; junction bases unmatched: 5. Germline values: CDR1 MNHEY, CDR2 SMNVEV (reference sequence). This CDR3 comprises 14 residues. CDR3 residues: CASSGTGSAYEQYF. The CDR3 nucleotides read TGTGCCAGCAGCGGGACAGGGTCCGCCTACGAGCAGTACTTC.

This chain links TRBV12-5 with TRBJ1-6; possible D gene TRBD1, 5 bases. Germline lookup yields CDR1 LGHNT and CDR2 FRNRAP. V was pared by 0 bases and J by 6 bases, with 12 bases between. The length of the CDR3 is 16 residues. Written as DNA, the CDR3 is TGTGCTAGTGGTTTGGTAGGAGAGACAGTTAATTCACCCCTCCACTTT. Protein: CASGLVGETVNSPLHF.

This sequence joins TRBV4-1 and TRBJ2-3; TRBD1 might be the D (5 bases). The CDR3 spans 17 residues. V was clipped by 1 base and J by 3 bases, with 17 bases between them. Germline lookup yields CDR1 MGHRA and CDR2 YSYEKL. CDR3 DNA: TGCGCCAGCAGCCAAGCCCCTAGGGGTACTGGTACAGATACGCAGTATTTT. This gives the protein CASSQAPRGTGTDTQYF.

This chain uses TRBV30 with TRBJ1-6, with D possibly TRBD1 on 5 matching bases. The germline gives CDR1 GTSNPN, CDR2 SVGIG (reference sequence). Trimming left V 5 bases short and J 0 bases short, with 8 bases between. This CDR3 has 14 amino acids. The CDR3 loop is CAWWGGSYNSPLHF. The CDR3 DNA follows: TGTGCCTGGTGGGGCGGCTCCTATAATTCACCCCTCCACTTT.

The chain joins TRBV5-1 to TRBJ1-3; 7 nucleotides agree with TRBD1. The CDR3 extends over 15 amino acids. The germline V gene has CDR1 SGHRS and CDR2 YFSETQ. V gave up 0 bases and J gave up 1 base; unmatched junction bases: 1. Written as DNA, the CDR3 is TGCGCCAGCAGCTTGGACAGGGGTTCTGGAAACACCATATATTTT. It is translated as CASSLDRGSGNTIYF. The full variable domain, in which reference TRBV5-1 and TRBJ1-3 provide the parts outside the CDR3, is KAGVTQTPRYLIKTRGQQVTLSCSPISGHRSVSWYQQTPGQGLQFLFEYFSETQRNKGNFPGRFSGRQFSNSRSEMNVSTLELGDSALYLCASSLDRGSGNTIYFGEGSWLTVV.

With regard to this clone: Mismatch with germline at one junction end may stem from a read error. The genes are TRBV6-1 and TRBJ2-5; D is uncertain. This CDR3 contains 16 residues. Germline values: CDR1 MNHNS, CDR2 SASEGT. CDR3 amino acids: CASGEWAADPQETQYF. In DNA form, the CDR3 reads TGTGCCAGCGGTGAGTGGGCAGCAGATCCTCAAGAGACCCAGTACTTC.

The chain couples TRBV6-4 to TRBJ2-5; D perhaps matches TRBD1 (6 bases). The J call is uncertain, as TRBJ2-7 better fits the DNA end. Germline CDR1 MRHNA, CDR2 SNTAGT. The CDR3 is made up of 13 amino acids. The CDR3 sequence: CASSVDSTYEQYF. The DNA for the CDR3 is TGTGCCAGCAGTGTGGACAGCACCTACGAGCAGTACTTC.

V usage is TRBV27 and J usage is TRBJ1-4; 7 bases align to TRBD1. The CDR3 length is 14 residues. Germline CDR1 reads MNHEY; CDR2 reads SMNVEV (reference sequence). With V trimmed by 3 bases and J by 12 bases, 10 bases remained unmatched. The CDR3 coding sequence is TGTGCCAGCAGTTTGTCAGGGGCGCAGGGGGAACTGTTTTTT. It codes for CASSLSGAQGELFF. Full variable domain (remainder filled in from reference TRBV27 and TRBJ1-4): EAQVTQNPRYLITVTGKKLTVTCSQNMNHEYMSWYRQDPGLGLRQIYYSMNVEVTDKGDVPEGYKVSRKEKRNFPLILESPSPNQTSLYFCASSLSGAQGELFFGSGTQLSVL.